These 14 T cell receptor beta chains came from one sample sequenced in a study of human T cells and chemical hapten exposure (dated by TCRdb to 2020 to 2022). Library preparation employed RACE. Sequenced using a NextSeq 500. The raw public data were reprocessed by TCRdb itself: fastp quality trimming at Q25, MiXCR clonotype calling, in-frame beta chains only. Rows are combined by CDR3 protein, so each entry shows the most common genes and DNA. Present in this sample are roughly 90,000 distinct CDR3 sequences, 9.6% of which were seen just once. Of the sample, around 3.9% is held by the ten largest clones. The time point label for this specimen denotes: pre-sensitization, week 0. This specimen's treatment or condition label, per the study, means: therapeutic diphenylcyclopropenone sensitization with weekly scalp DPC. The sample consisted of whole blood, taken in connection with sensitization to the hapten diphenylcyclopropenone (DPC). The receptor set was obtained from a woman in her 40s with alopecia areata. Some clones in this sample may be carry-over from other donors' samples.

This clonotype was seen repeatedly, ten times or more. This sequence joins TRBV2 and TRBJ2-7; 8 bases fit TRBD1. Trimming cost V 1 base and J 2 bases; bases outside gene matches: 4. CDR3 length: 15 residues. CDR1 and CDR2 from the germline V gene are SNHLY and FYNNEI. The CDR3 region has the DNA TGTGCCAGCAGTGAAGGGGACAGGTTCGCCTACGAGCAGTACTTC. It is translated as CASSEGDRFAYEQYF.

This chain connects TRBV30 to TRBJ2-1; TRBD2 matches 9 bases. The CDR3 extends over 14 amino acids. Germline V gene data show CDR1 as GTSNPN and CDR2 as SVGIG (reference sequence). Germline trimming cut 1 base from V and 7 bases from J; bases unmatched to any gene: 5. The CDR3 nucleotides read TGTGCCTGGAGTGATAGCGGGGGCTGGAATGAGCAGTTCTTC. Protein: CAWSDSGGWNEQFF.

The rearrangement joins TRBV7-9 to TRBJ1-3; tentative D call: TRBD1 (5 bases). The CDR3 sequence is 15 residues long. Trimming shortened V by 3 bases and J by 0 bases, and 9 bases separated the two germline ends. In germline, CDR1 is SEHNR, CDR2 FQNEAQ (reference sequence). DNA for the CDR3: TGTGCCAGCAGCTTCCAGGGAACCTCTGGAAACACCATATATTTT. This gives the protein CASSFQGTSGNTIYF.

This clonotype showed up many times. The genes are TRBV5-6 and TRBJ2-1; the match to TRBD1 covers 8 bases. The CDR3 extends over 14 amino acids. CDR1 is SGHDT and CDR2 is YYEEEE in the germline V gene. The V and J ends lost 0 bases and 4 bases, in that order; junction bases with no gene match: 0. This CDR3 reads CASSLGTGYNEQFF. The DNA of the CDR3 is TGTGCCAGCAGCTTGGGGACAGGGTACAATGAGCAGTTCTTC.

Remarks on this clonotype: It may be a read error: a sequence one base away is much more abundant. The V gene is TRBV28, the J gene TRBJ2-5; TRBD2 matches at 7 bases. The CDR3 totals 16 residues. Germline CDR1 and CDR2: MDHEN and SYDVKM. The DNA of the CDR3 is TGTGGCAGCAGTGGGATCCGGCTAGCGGCCCAAGAGACCCAGTACTTC. This encodes CGSSGIRLAAQETQYF.

This clonotype has a handful of counts. CDR3 loop: CASSYPAGAGTYNEQFF. CDR3 nucleotides: TGTGCCAGCAGTTACCCCGCCGGGGCGGGGACCTACAATGAGCAGTTCTTC. The chain uses TRBV27 and TRBJ2-1, with D tentatively TRBD2 (6 bases). Trimming shortened V by 4 bases and J by 2 bases, and 18 bases separated the two germline ends. Germline CDR1 MNHEY, CDR2 SMNVEV (reference sequence). This CDR3 region has 17 residues.

This clonotype was seen repeatedly, ten times or more. The chain couples TRBV4-2 to TRBJ2-7, with D hard to call. This CDR3 has 14 residues. The germline V and J ends were trimmed by 0 bases and 3 bases, with 9 bases remaining between them. Germline V gene data show CDR1 as LGHNA and CDR2 as YNFKEQ. CDR3 in DNA: TGTGCCAGCAGCCAAGATCAGGCCGACTACGAGCAGTACTTC. It translates to CASSQDQADYEQYF.

This clonotype has more than one count but fewer than ten. The chain combines TRBV19 with TRBJ2-5; TRBD1 aligns across 8 bases. The germline CDR1 and CDR2 sequences are LNHDA and SQIVND (reference sequence). The ends lost 3 bases at V and 5 bases at J; junction bases unmatched: 8. This CDR3 spans 15 amino acids. The CDR3 bases are TGTGCCAGTAGTATTGGGCAGGGGGCTGGTGAGACCCAGTACTTC. As protein: CASSIGQGAGETQYF.

This clonotype was detected a few times. The V and J genes are TRBV3-1 and TRBJ2-7, with TRBD1 identical over 7 bases. The CDR3 totals 14 residues. Germline CDR1 is LGHDT and CDR2 is YNNKEL (reference sequence). The V and J ends lost 1 base and 4 bases, in that order; junction bases with no gene match: 4. CDR3 residues: CASSQGDRSYEQYF. The CDR3 coding sequence is TGTGCCAGCAGCCAAGGGGACAGATCTTACGAGCAGTACTTC.

The sample holds many counts of this clonotype. The rearrangement uses TRBV12-3 or TRBV12-4 and TRBJ1-6, with unresolved D. Trimming removed 3 bases at V and 7 bases at J, with 16 bases between. The CDR3 is 16 amino acids. CDR3 in DNA: TGTGCCAGCAGTTTTCGTCCACTCATCAGAAATTCACCCCTCCACTTT. It translates to CASSFRPLIRNSPLHF.

This clonotype was seen many times. The chain recombines TRBV27 with TRBJ2-7; 7 bases line up with TRBD1. This CDR3 region has 14 residues. Germline V lookup: CDR1 MNHEY, CDR2 SMNVEV (reference sequence). Trimming removed 5 bases from V and 0 bases from J; junction bases left unmatched: 4. The CDR3 sequence: CASSHRGRSYEQYF. The DNA for the CDR3 is TGTGCCAGCAGTCACAGGGGTCGCTCCTACGAGCAGTACTTC.

This chain joins TRBV4-2 and TRBJ2-7; 7 bases line up with TRBD2. V lost 2 bases and J lost 9; bases outside the gene matches: 7. CDR1 is LGHNA, CDR2 YNFKEQ, per germline. This CDR3 is 13 amino acids long. This CDR3 is CASSQWDYRGQYF. CDR3 DNA sequence: TGTGCCAGCAGCCAATGGGACTACCGTGGGCAGTACTTC.

Ten or more counts support this clonotype. The chain combines TRBV4-3 with TRBJ1-1; possible D gene TRBD1, 6 bases. V lost 0 bases, J lost 0 bases, and 11 bases lay in between. This CDR3 is built from 16 residues. Germline CDR1 is LGHNA and CDR2 is YSLEER. CDR3 coding DNA: TGCGCCAGCAGCCAAGACGAGAGGGGGGTGAACACTGAAGCTTTCTTT. It is translated as CASSQDERGVNTEAFF.

This clonotype was seen more than once but under ten times. This CDR3 reads CAISERGSNYGYTF. Written as DNA, the CDR3 is TGTGCCATCAGTGAGCGGGGTTCTAACTATGGCTACACCTTC. The J gene is TRBJ1-2, the V gene TRBV10-3; D ambiguous. Trimming removed 2 bases at V and 0 bases at J, with 7 bases between. The CDR3 spans 14 residues. The germline CDR1 and CDR2 sequences are ENHRY and SYGVKD.